The present T cell receptor (beta chain) was sequenced within a study of T cells in Graves' hyperthyroidism and ophthalmopathy. Broader study findings: Blood also carried most thyroid clonotypes expanded above 0.001. Before onset, by a median of approximately 6.2 months, the model predicted ophthalmopathy.

Amplified TCR beta CDR3 regions derived from RNA transcripts. Researchers ran a first-round RT-PCR on the TCR CDR3 using the HTBI primer set. TCRdb used MiXCR to reprocess the multiplex PCR reads, holding one entry per CDR3 protein. This table holds hundreds of thousands of distinct CDR3 sequences, around 20% found once. J gave up 0 bases and V 4 bases, and 11 bases lay outside the gene matches. This CDR3 is built from 18 residues. Germline assignment: CDR1 SGHAT and CDR2 FQNNGV. Notes on this clonotype: No antigen is known for it.

Orbital computed tomography and thyroid ultrasound, together with serum TRAb and thyroxine and clinical symptoms, were used for diagnoses. V is TRBV11-2 and J is TRBJ2-4; 8 nucleotides align to TRBD2. This receptor was taken from a man aged 25-45 years with Graves' ophthalmopathy. Sequenced input: blood. This CDR3 reads CASSSQRESPLAKNIQYF. The CDR3 DNA sequence: TGTGCCAGCAGCTCACAGCGGGAGAGCCCGCTAGCCAAAAACATTCAGTACTTC.